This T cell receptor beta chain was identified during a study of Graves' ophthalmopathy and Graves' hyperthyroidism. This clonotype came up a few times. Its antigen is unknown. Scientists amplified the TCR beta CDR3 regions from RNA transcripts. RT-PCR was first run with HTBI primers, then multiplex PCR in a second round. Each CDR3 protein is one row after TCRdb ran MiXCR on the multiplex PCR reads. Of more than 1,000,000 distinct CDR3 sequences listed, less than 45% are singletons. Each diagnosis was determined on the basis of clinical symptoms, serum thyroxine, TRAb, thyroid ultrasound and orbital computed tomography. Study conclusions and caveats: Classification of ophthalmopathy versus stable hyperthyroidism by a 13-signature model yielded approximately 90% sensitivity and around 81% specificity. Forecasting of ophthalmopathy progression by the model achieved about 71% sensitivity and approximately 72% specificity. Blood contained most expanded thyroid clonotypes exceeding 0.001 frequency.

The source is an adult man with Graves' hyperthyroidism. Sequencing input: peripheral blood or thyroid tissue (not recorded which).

The CDR3 here is CASSDSVETQYF. Here the CDR3 DNA reads TGTGCCAGCAGTGATTCTGTGGAGACCCAGTACTTC. The chain has TRBV6-1 and TRBJ2-5; D not resolved. Germline loops: CDR1 MNHNS, CDR2 SASEGT. Deletions cut 3 bases from V and 5 bases from J, with 7 bases between. The CDR3 loop spans 12 amino acids.